The text below deals with one T cell receptor (beta chain). This sample was included in a study of blood T cell repertoires in COVID-19. Assay: immunoSEQ multiplex PCR; the TCRdb copy retains only in-frame clones and omits some. The sample contains some 31,000 clones, 93% of which appear only once. The receptor's source is a human donor in a cohort sampled during active COVID-19. The sequencing sample was made of peripheral blood.

CDR3 region: CASSVARNEGPLNTEAFF. The DNA of the CDR3 is TGTGCCAGCAGCGTAGCGCGTAATGAGGGCCCACTGAACACTGAAGCTTTCTTT. V is TRBV9 and J is TRBJ1-1; D unclear. This CDR3 region has 18 residues. Looked up from germline, CDR1 is SGDLS and CDR2 is YYNGEE. V was clipped by 0 bases and J by 0 bases, with 18 bases between them.